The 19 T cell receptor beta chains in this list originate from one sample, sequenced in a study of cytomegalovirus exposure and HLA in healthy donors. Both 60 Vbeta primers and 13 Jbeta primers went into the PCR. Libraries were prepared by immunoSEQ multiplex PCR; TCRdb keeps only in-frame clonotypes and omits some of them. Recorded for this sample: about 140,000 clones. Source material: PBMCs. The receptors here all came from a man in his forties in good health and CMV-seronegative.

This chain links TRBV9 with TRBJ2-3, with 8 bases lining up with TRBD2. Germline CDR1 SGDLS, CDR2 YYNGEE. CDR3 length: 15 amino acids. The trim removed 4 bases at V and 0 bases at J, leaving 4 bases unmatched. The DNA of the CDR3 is TGTGCCAGCAGCAATAGCGGGGACAGCACAGATACGCAGTATTTT. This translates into CASSNSGDSTDTQYF.

The CDR3 protein is CASRGLVQGTQYF. The CDR3 region has the DNA TGTGCCAGCAGAGGACTAGTACAGGGGACCCAGTACTTC. V gene TRBV2 combines with J gene TRBJ2-5; tentatively, D is TRBD2 (7 bases). The CDR3 is made up of 13 amino acids. Between the trimmed V and J ends, which lost 6 bases and 7 bases, there was a span of 15 bases. CDR1 and CDR2 from the germline V gene are SNHLY and FYNNEI.

In nucleotides, the CDR3 is TGTGCCAGCAGCTTAAGCGGGTTTGAAGCTTTCTTT. Amino acids: CASSLSGFEAFF. This chain uses TRBV7-9 with TRBJ1-1; no clear D. Germline CDR1 reads SEHNR; CDR2 reads FQNEAQ (reference sequence). Deletions cut 2 bases from V and 7 bases from J, with 8 bases between. CDR3 length: 12 amino acids.

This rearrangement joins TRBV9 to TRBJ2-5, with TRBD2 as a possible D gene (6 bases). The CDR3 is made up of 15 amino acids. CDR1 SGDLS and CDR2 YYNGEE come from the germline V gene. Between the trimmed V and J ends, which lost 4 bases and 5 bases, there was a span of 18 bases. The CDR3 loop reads CASSPGTRSRETQYF. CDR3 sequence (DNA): TGTGCCAGCAGCCCCGGGACTCGAAGTCGGGAGACCCAGTACTTC.

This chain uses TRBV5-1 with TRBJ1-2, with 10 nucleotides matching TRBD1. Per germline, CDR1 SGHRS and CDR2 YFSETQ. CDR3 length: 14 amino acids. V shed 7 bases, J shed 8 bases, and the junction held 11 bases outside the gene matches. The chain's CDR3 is CASASSGQGVGYTF. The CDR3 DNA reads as TGCGCCAGCGCGTCCTCCGGACAGGGGGTCGGCTACACCTTC.

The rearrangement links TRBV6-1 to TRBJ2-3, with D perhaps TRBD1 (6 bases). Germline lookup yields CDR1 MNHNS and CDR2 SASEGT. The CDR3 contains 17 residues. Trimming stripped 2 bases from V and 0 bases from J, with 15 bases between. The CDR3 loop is CASSETQTGMSTDTQYF. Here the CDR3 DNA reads TGTGCCAGCAGTGAAACCCAAACAGGGATGAGCACAGATACGCAGTATTTT.

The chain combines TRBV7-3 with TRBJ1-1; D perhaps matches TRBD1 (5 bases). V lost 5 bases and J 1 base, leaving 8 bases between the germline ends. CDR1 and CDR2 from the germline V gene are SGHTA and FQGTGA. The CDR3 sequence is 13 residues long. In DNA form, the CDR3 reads TGTGCCAGCAGCCAAGACAGGAACACTGAAGCTTTCTTT. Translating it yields CASSQDRNTEAFF.

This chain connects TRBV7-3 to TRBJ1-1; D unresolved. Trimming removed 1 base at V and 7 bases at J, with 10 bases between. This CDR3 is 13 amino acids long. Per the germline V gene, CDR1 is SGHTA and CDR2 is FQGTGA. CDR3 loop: CASSLSGLGEAFF. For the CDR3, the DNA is TGTGCCAGCAGCTTAAGCGGGTTGGGTGAAGCTTTCTTT. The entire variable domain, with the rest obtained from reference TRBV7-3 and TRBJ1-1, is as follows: GAGVSQTPSNKVTEKGKYVELRCDPISGHTALYWYRQSLGQGPEFLIYFQGTGAADDSGLPNDRFFAVRPEGSVSTLKIQRTERGDSAVYLCASSLSGLGEAFFGQGTRLTVV.

CDR3 protein: CASSFRQGEDGYTF. In nucleotides, the CDR3 is TGTGCCAGCAGCTTTCGACAGGGTGAGGATGGCTACACCTTC. J is TRBJ1-2 and V is TRBV5-4, with TRBD1 identical over 7 bases. Germline V gives CDR1 SGHNT, CDR2 YYREEE (reference sequence). The CDR3 is made up of 14 amino acids. Trimming cost V 2 bases and J 6 bases; bases outside gene matches: 7.

Written as DNA, the CDR3 is TGTGCCAGCAGCGTGGGGTCAGGGCAATTGAACTATGGCTACACCTTC. This gives the protein CASSVGSGQLNYGYTF. The rearrangement joins TRBV5-6 to TRBJ1-2, with D possibly TRBD1 on 5 matching bases. CDR3 size: 16 residues. Per germline, CDR1 SGHDT and CDR2 YYEEEE. Trimming pared 4 bases from V and 2 bases from J, leaving 18 bases between.

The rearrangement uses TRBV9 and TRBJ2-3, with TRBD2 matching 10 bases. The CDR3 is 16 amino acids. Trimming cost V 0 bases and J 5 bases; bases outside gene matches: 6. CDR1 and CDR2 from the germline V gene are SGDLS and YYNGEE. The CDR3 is CASSVDLAGGLDTQYF. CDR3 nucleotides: TGTGCCAGCAGCGTAGATTTAGCGGGGGGATTAGATACGCAGTATTTT.

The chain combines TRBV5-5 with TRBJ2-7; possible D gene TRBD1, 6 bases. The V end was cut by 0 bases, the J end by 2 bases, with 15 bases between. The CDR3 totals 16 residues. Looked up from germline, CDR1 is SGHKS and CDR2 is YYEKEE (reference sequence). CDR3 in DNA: TGTGCCAGCAGCTTGGCCGCGACAGGCGCCCCCTACGAGCAGTACTTC. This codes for CASSLAATGAPYEQYF.

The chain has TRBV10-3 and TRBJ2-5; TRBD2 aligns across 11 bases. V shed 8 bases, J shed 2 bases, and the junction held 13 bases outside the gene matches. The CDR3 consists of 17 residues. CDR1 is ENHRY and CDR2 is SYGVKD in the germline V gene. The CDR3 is CAIPGTSVAGGQETQYF. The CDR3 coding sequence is TGTGCCATCCCCGGGACATCCGTAGCGGGGGGGCAAGAGACCCAGTACTTC.

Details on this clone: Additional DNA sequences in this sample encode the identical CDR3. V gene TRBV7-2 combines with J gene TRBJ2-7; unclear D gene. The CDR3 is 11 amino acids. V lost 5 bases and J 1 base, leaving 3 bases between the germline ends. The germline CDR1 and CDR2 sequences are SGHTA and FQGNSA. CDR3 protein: CASSPSYEQYF. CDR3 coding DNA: TGTGCCAGCAGCCCGTCCTACGAGCAGTACTTC.

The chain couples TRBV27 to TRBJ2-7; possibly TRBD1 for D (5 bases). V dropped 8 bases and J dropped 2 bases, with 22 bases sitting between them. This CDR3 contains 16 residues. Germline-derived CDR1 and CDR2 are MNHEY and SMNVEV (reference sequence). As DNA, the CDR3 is TGTGCCAGCCCCATTGGGGCAGGTGGAGAGACCTACGAGCAGTACTTC. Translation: CASPIGAGGETYEQYF.

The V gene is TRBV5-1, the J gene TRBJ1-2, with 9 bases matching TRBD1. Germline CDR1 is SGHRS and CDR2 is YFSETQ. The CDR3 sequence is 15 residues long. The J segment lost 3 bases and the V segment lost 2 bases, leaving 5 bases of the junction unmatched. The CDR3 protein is CASSFGDREDYGYTF. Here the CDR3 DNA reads TGCGCCAGCAGCTTTGGGGACAGGGAAGACTATGGCTACACCTTC.

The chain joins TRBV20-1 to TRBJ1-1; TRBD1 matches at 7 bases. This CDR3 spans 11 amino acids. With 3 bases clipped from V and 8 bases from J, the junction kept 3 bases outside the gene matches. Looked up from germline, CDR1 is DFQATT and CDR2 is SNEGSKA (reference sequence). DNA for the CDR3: TGCAGTGCTAGGTCGACAGGGGAAGCTTTCTTT. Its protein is CSARSTGEAFF.

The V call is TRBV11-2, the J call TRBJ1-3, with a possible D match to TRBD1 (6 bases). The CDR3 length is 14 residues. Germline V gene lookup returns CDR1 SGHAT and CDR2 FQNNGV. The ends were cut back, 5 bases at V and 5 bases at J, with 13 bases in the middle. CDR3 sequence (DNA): TGTGCCAGCAGCGCGGAGGACAGACGAAACACCATATATTTT. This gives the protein CASSAEDRRNTIYF.

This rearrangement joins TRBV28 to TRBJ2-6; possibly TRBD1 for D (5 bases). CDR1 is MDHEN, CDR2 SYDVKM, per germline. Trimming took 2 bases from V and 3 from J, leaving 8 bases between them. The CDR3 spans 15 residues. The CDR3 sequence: CASSLGANGANVLTF. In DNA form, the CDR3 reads TGTGCCAGCAGTTTAGGGGCTAATGGGGCCAACGTCCTGACTTTC.